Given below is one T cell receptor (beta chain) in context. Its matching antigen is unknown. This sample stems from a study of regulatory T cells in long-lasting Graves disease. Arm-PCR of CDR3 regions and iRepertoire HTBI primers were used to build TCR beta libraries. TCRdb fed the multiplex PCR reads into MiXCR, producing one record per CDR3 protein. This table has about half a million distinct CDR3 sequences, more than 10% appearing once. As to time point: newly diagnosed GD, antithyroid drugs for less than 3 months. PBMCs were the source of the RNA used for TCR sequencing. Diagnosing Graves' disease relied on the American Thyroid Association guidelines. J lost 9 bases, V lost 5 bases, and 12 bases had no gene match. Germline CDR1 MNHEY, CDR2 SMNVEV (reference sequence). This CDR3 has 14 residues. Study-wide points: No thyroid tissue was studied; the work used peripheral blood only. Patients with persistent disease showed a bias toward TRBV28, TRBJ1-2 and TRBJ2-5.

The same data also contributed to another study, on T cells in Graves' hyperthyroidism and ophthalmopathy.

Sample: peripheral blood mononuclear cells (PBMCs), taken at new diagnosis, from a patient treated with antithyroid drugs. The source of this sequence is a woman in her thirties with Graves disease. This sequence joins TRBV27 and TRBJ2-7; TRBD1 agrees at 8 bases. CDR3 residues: CASSPGTGYDGQYF. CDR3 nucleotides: TGTGCCAGCAGTCCCGGGACAGGATACGACGGGCAGTACTTC.